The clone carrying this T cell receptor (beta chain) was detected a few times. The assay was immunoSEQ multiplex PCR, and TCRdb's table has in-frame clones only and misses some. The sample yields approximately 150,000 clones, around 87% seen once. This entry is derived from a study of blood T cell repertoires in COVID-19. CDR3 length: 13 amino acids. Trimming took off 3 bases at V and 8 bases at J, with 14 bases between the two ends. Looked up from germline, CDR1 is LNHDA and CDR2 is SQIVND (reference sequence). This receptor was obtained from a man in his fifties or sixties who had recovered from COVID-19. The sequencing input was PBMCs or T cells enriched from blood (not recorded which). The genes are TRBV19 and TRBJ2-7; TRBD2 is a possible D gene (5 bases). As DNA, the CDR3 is TGTGCCAGTAGTATGTCCGTCGGGAAGAAGCAGTACTTC. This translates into CASSMSVGKKQYF. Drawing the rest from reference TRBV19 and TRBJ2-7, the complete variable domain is DGGITQSPKYLFRKEGQNVTLSCEQNLNHDAMYWYRQDPGQGLRLIYYSQIVNDFQKGDIAEGYSVSREKKESFPLTVTSAQKNPTAFYLCASSMSVGKKQYFGPGTRLTVT.